Below are 25 T cell receptor beta chains sequenced from a single sample in a study of graft-versus-host responses after intestinal transplantation. Libraries were prepared by immunoSEQ multiplex PCR; TCRdb keeps only in-frame clonotypes and omits some of them. This table holds roughly 62,000 clones, around nine tenths found once. Source: PBMCs, taken less than 130 days after intestinal transplantation. These receptors all stem from a human patient who received an intestinal transplant, so some T cells may come from the graft donor.

The gene calls are TRBV5-6 and TRBJ1-1; D ambiguous. V was clipped by 1 base and J by 4 bases, with 11 bases between them. This CDR3 is built from 14 residues. Germline V gene data show CDR1 as SGHDT and CDR2 as YYEEEE. The DNA of the CDR3 is TGTGCCAGCAGCTTGAAACTTTCGGGCACTGAAGCTTTCTTT. Protein product: CASSLKLSGTEAFF.

The V gene is TRBV28, the J gene TRBJ1-5; possible D gene TRBD1, 6 bases. The CDR3 loop spans 17 amino acids. V lost 1 base to trimming and J lost 1 base, with 14 bases between them. Germline V gives CDR1 MDHEN, CDR2 SYDVKM. CDR3 amino acids: CASSLFRRGGSNQPQHF. CDR3 DNA: TGTGCCAGCAGTTTATTCCGTAGAGGGGGAAGCAATCAGCCCCAGCATTTT. The full variable domain, in which reference TRBV28 and TRBJ1-5 provide the parts outside the CDR3, is DVKVTQSSRYLVKRTGEKVFLECVQDMDHENMFWYRQDPGLGLRLIYFSYDVKMKEKGDIPEGYSVSREKKERFSLILESASTNQTSMYLCASSLFRRGGSNQPQHFGDGTRLSIL.

The genes are TRBV5-1 and TRBJ1-2, with 7 bases aligning to TRBD1. Losses at the gene ends were 4 bases for V and 0 bases for J; bases not matched to a gene: 9. Germline-derived CDR1 and CDR2 are SGHRS and YFSETQ. The CDR3 has 16 residues. The CDR3 loop is CASSMTGWNTNYGYTF. DNA of the CDR3: TGCGCCAGCAGCATGACAGGGTGGAATACTAACTATGGCTACACCTTC. Looking up the rest from reference TRBV5-1 and TRBJ1-2 gives the full variable domain: KAGVTQTPRYLIKTRGQQVTLSCSPISGHRSVSWYQQTPGQGLQFLFEYFSETQRNKGNFPGRFSGRQFSNSRSEMNVSTLELGDSALYLCASSMTGWNTNYGYTFGSGTRLTVV.

In its sample, this clone was seen once. CDR3 sequence: CASSFARTGDIYEQYF. The CDR3 DNA reads as TGTGCCAGCAGCTTTGCCAGGACAGGGGATATCTACGAGCAGTACTTC. The chain couples TRBV5-6 to TRBJ2-7, with 9 bases fitting TRBD1. V lost 2 bases to trimming and J lost 3 bases; unmatched junction nucleotides: 9. From germline, CDR1 is SGHDT and CDR2 YYEEEE. The CDR3 consists of 16 residues.

V and J are TRBV7-8 and TRBJ2-1, with D perhaps matching TRBD1 (6 bases). Trimming took off 4 bases at V and 5 bases at J, with 21 bases between the two ends. This CDR3 contains 17 residues. Germline CDR1 is SGHVS and CDR2 is FQNEAQ. The CDR3 DNA reads TGTGCCAGCAGCTCCCGTTACCCCGGACAGTCTAACAATGAGCAGTTCTTC. As protein: CASSSRYPGQSNNEQFF.

The chain joins TRBV6-4 to TRBJ2-2; TRBD1 might be the D (6 bases). Germline V gene lookup returns CDR1 MRHNA and CDR2 SNTAGT. The CDR3 length is 16 residues. V gave up 8 bases and J gave up 4 bases, with 20 bases separating them. The chain's CDR3 is CASRPSRDNPTGELFF. CDR3 sequence (DNA): TGTGCCAGCCGCCCGAGCCGGGACAATCCCACCGGGGAGCTGTTTTTT.

J is TRBJ2-3 and V is TRBV5-4; the D gene is possibly TRBD2 (5 bases). The CDR3 sequence is 14 residues long. Trimming removed 4 bases from V and 1 base from J, with 10 bases in between. Germline assignment: CDR1 SGHNT and CDR2 YYREEE (reference sequence). CDR3 residues: CASSPVRGTDTQYF. The CDR3 nucleotides are TGTGCCAGCAGCCCAGTGAGGGGCACAGATACGCAGTATTTT.

Of note for this clone: This same CDR3 is encoded by further DNA sequences in the sample. This chain uses TRBV2 with TRBJ2-7; the D is unclear. V was pared by 4 bases and J by 3 bases, with 13 bases between. The CDR3 extends over 14 amino acids. The germline V gene has CDR1 SNHLY and CDR2 FYNNEI. The CDR3 coding sequence is TGTGCCAGCAGTGGATTACAGCGAAACTACGAGCAGTACTTC. As protein: CASSGLQRNYEQYF. Based on the CDR3 plus reference TRBV2 and TRBJ2-7, the full variable domain is EPEVTQTPSHQVTQMGQEVILRCVPISNHLYFYWYRQILGQKVEFLVSFYNNEISEKSEIFDDQFSVERPDGSNFTLKIRSTKLEDSAMYFCASSGLQRNYEQYFGPGTRLTVT.

This clone came up once. This sequence joins TRBV6-5 and TRBJ2-1; D perhaps matches TRBD2 (5 bases). There are 12 residues in the CDR3. The V end was cut by 2 bases, the J end by 6 bases, with 5 bases between. Germline CDR1 MNHEY, CDR2 SVGAGI. CDR3 DNA sequence: TGTGCCAGCAGTTACGAGGGCAATGAGCAGTTCTTC. Its protein product is CASSYEGNEQFF.

The rearrangement uses TRBV7-9 and TRBJ2-5, with 13 bases matching TRBD2. Germline V gene data show CDR1 as SEHNR and CDR2 as FQNEAQ (reference sequence). CDR3 length: 15 residues. V trimming: 3 bases; J trimming: 10 bases; junction bases outside the gene matches: 8. CDR3 DNA: TGTGCCAGCAGCTTTACTAGCGGGGGGGCCCCGGACCAGTACTTC. Translating gives CASSFTSGGAPDQYF.

The rearrangement joins TRBV13 to TRBJ1-1; D not certain. The CDR3 is made up of 15 amino acids. V was shortened by 0 bases and J by 7 bases, with 15 bases between the two germline ends. Per the germline V gene, CDR1 is PRHDT and CDR2 is FYEKMQ (reference sequence). The CDR3 is CASSLGSLGKIEAFF. DNA of the CDR3: TGTGCCAGCAGCTTAGGGAGCTTAGGGAAGATTGAAGCTTTCTTT.

This clone came up once. The chain links TRBV5-1 to TRBJ2-1; the D is unclear. Trimming took off 6 bases at V and 5 bases at J, with 12 bases between the two ends. The CDR3 has 13 residues. In germline, CDR1 is SGHRS, CDR2 YFSETQ. The CDR3: CASIDLPDNEQFF. The CDR3 coding sequence is TGCGCCAGCATCGACCTTCCTGACAATGAGCAGTTCTTC.

The chain has TRBV28 and TRBJ2-7; D call uncertain. CDR1 MDHEN and CDR2 SYDVKM come from the germline V gene. V shed 3 bases and J shed 3 bases, with 9 bases lying between them. This CDR3 comprises 13 residues. The DNA for the CDR3 is TGTGCCAGCAGTTTCCGAGGTGTCTACGAGCAGTACTTC. This sequence encodes CASSFRGVYEQYF.

CDR3 sequence: CASSMGAGTADYYGYTF. DNA for the CDR3: TGTGCCAGTAGTATGGGCGCCGGGACGGCCGATTACTATGGCTACACCTTC. V is TRBV19 and J is TRBJ1-2, with D possibly being TRBD1 (5 bases). Deletions cut 3 bases from V and 3 bases from J, with 20 bases between. Germline loops: CDR1 LNHDA, CDR2 SQIVND (reference sequence). This CDR3 region has 17 residues.

This clone was counted a single time. The V and J genes are TRBV9 and TRBJ1-4; 7 nucleotides match TRBD1. The CDR3 length is 14 residues. Losses at the gene ends were 3 bases for V and 8 bases for J; bases not matched to a gene: 7. Germline-derived CDR1 and CDR2 are SGDLS and YYNGEE. CDR3 amino acids: CASSATGVSEKLFF. The CDR3 DNA is TGTGCCAGCAGCGCCACAGGGGTTAGCGAAAAACTGTTTTTT. Full variable domain (rest looked up from reference TRBV9 and TRBJ1-4): DSGVTQTPKHLITATGQRVTLRCSPRSGDLSVYWYQQSLDQGLQFLIQYYNGEERAKGNILERFSAQQFPDLHSELNLSSLELGDSALYFCASSATGVSEKLFFGSGTQLSVL.

V is TRBV15 and J is TRBJ2-5; weak D call: TRBD2 (6 bases). Trimming removed 5 bases at V and 2 bases at J, with 6 bases between. There are 12 residues in the CDR3. Germline CDR1 reads LNHNV; CDR2 reads YYDKDF (reference sequence). The CDR3: CATSLAQETQYF. The CDR3 bases are TGTGCCACCAGCCTAGCGCAAGAGACCCAGTACTTC.

This clone occurred a few times. The chain recombines TRBV5-6 with TRBJ1-4; no firm D call. This CDR3 spans 13 amino acids. V lost 2 bases, J lost 8 bases, and 10 bases lay in between. Per germline, CDR1 SGHDT and CDR2 YYEEEE. The DNA for the CDR3 is TGTGCCAGCAGCTTTAGAACGGAAGAAAAACTGTTTTTT. Translation: CASSFRTEEKLFF.

This rearrangement joins TRBV19 to TRBJ1-1; D is perhaps TRBD1 (6 bases). Between the trimmed V and J ends, which lost 5 bases and 1 base, there was a span of 11 bases. The CDR3 extends over 14 amino acids. Germline-derived CDR1 and CDR2 are LNHDA and SQIVND (reference sequence). CDR3 in amino acids: CASSSQQGNTEAFF. The DNA of the CDR3 is TGTGCCAGTAGTTCGCAACAGGGGAACACTGAAGCTTTCTTT.

V gene TRBV28 combines with J gene TRBJ2-7; tentatively, D is TRBD1 or TRBD2 (6 bases each). The V gene lost 3 bases and the J gene lost 3 bases, with 15 bases spanning the gap. CDR1 and CDR2 from the germline V gene are MDHEN and SYDVKM. The CDR3 is 15 amino acids. The CDR3 DNA is TGTGCCAGCAGTTTGGCAGGAGGGGGTATCTACGAGCAGTACTTC. Encoded protein: CASSLAGGGIYEQYF.

V and J are TRBV9 and TRBJ2-2; D uncertain. Trimming stripped 2 bases from V and 8 bases from J, with 7 bases between. This CDR3 has 12 residues. Per germline, CDR1 SGDLS and CDR2 YYNGEE. CDR3 sequence (DNA): TGTGCCAGCAGCGTTTTAATGGGGGAGCTGTTTTTT. Protein sequence: CASSVLMGELFF.

The chain recombines TRBV5-4 with TRBJ1-2; D gene ambiguous. The germline gives CDR1 SGHNT, CDR2 YYREEE (reference sequence). Trimming took off 4 bases at V and 6 bases at J, with 22 bases between the two ends. There are 16 residues in the CDR3. In DNA form, the CDR3 reads TGTGCCAGCAGCCCCCCCGGGAGGTCGCCCCGAGATGGCTACACCTTC. Amino acid sequence: CASSPPGRSPRDGYTF.

The sample holds one count of this clone. This chain uses TRBV6-5 with TRBJ2-1; TRBD2 agrees at 7 bases. The germline gives CDR1 MNHEY, CDR2 SVGAGI. With V trimmed by 2 bases and J by 6 bases, 10 bases remained unmatched. The CDR3 has 16 amino acids. CDR3 in amino acids: CASSYTQDSGGNEQFF. The CDR3 nucleotides are TGTGCCAGCAGTTACACTCAGGACTCGGGGGGCAATGAGCAGTTCTTC.

The gene calls are TRBV6-5 and TRBJ1-1, with D possibly being TRBD1 (6 bases). Looked up from germline, CDR1 is MNHEY and CDR2 is SVGAGI. The CDR3 sequence is 14 residues long. V was cut by 2 bases and J by 2 bases, with 9 bases left in between. The CDR3 spells CASSYRTVNTEAFF. The CDR3 bases are TGTGCCAGCAGTTACCGGACAGTAAACACTGAAGCTTTCTTT.

About this clone itself: The germline gene is not matched at one end of the junction; a read error may be the cause. The chain is built from TRBV4-1 and TRBJ1-2, with D unresolved. Germline-derived CDR1 and CDR2 are MGHRA and YSYEKL. The CDR3 is 15 residues long. In nucleotides, the CDR3 is TGCGCCAGCAGCCAAGAACGGCGCAGGAACTATGGCCACACCTTC. Translation: CASSQERRRNYGHTF.

This clone has only one observation. The chain is built from TRBV29-1 and TRBJ2-7; D gene uncertain. The CDR3 extends over 11 amino acids. The V end lost 7 bases, the J end lost 7 bases, and 14 bases lay between the germline ends. CDR1 is SQVTM and CDR2 is ANQGSEA in the germline V gene. The CDR3 sequence is CSAHSLGEQYF. The CDR3 region has the DNA TGCAGCGCTCATAGTTTGGGGGAGCAGTACTTC.